These T cell receptor beta chains were read from a single sample in a study of cytomegalovirus exposure and HLA in healthy donors. Profiled with immunoSEQ multiplex PCR; TCRdb holds only in-frame clones, not every one. The sample consists of under 400,000 clones, around 90% of them appearing once. Sequencing was carried out using PBMCs. These receptors were taken from a man aged 25 to 40 in good health and CMV-seronegative. CDR3s include the opening cysteine and the closing phenylalanine or tryptophan. The D gene is left open where the match is weak. Expanded clones are given a class, and other clones once, few, many or no size at all.

abundance: once; d_gene: NA; j_gene: TRBJ2-7; v_gene: TRBV7-9; CDR3aa: CASSSTPRHRIF; CDR3nt: TGTGCCAGCAGCTCAACACCCCGGCACAGGATCTTC
abundance: once; d_gene: NA; j_gene: TRBJ1-2; v_gene: TRBV11-2; CDR3aa: CASSLAGVTYGYTF; CDR3nt: TGTGCCAGCAGCTTAGCCGGGGTAACCTATGGCTACACCTTC
abundance: NA; d_gene: NA; j_gene: TRBJ1-2; v_gene: TRBV5-4; CDR3aa: CASRRRGRGLGYGYTF; CDR3nt: TGTGCCAGCAGACGCCGAGGCAGGGGTCTGGGCTATGGCTACACCTTC
abundance: many; d_gene: NA; j_gene: TRBJ1-2; v_gene: TRBV19; CDR3aa: CASDESGIYGYTF; CDR3nt: TGTGCCAGCGACGAGTCCGGGATCTATGGCTACACCTTC
abundance: NA; d_gene: NA; j_gene: TRBJ2-4; v_gene: TRBV9; CDR3aa: CASSDGKNIQYF; CDR3nt: TGTGCCAGCAGCGACGGTAAAAACATTCAGTACTTC
abundance: NA; d_gene: TRBD1; j_gene: TRBJ2-7; v_gene: TRBV6-4; CDR3aa: CASSPATGGLDEQYF; CDR3nt: TGTGCCAGCAGTCCTGCGACAGGGGGCCTTGACGAGCAGTACTTC
abundance: NA; d_gene: NA; j_gene: TRBJ2-2; v_gene: TRBV5-1; CDR3aa: CASSPSTGYEELFF; CDR3nt: TGCGCCAGCAGCCCCTCCACGGGGTACGAGGAGCTGTTTTTT
abundance: few; d_gene: NA; j_gene: TRBJ1-1; v_gene: TRBV10-3; CDR3aa: CAVQGGLNTEAFF; CDR3nt: TGTGCCGTACAAGGAGGGCTCAACACTGAAGCTTTCTTT
abundance: NA; d_gene: TRBD2; j_gene: TRBJ2-3; v_gene: TRBV7-9; CDR3aa: CASSLAGSGGYTDTQYF; CDR3nt: TGTGCCAGCAGCTTAGCTGGGAGCGGGGGATACACAGATACGCAGTATTTT
abundance: NA; d_gene: NA; j_gene: TRBJ1-2; v_gene: TRBV10-3; CDR3aa: CAISEEGWSGYTF; CDR3nt: TGTGCCATCAGTGAGGAGGGTTGGAGTGGCTACACCTTC
abundance: NA; d_gene: NA; j_gene: TRBJ1-2; v_gene: TRBV6-6; CDR3aa: CASSSPDRADYGYTF; CDR3nt: TGTGCCAGCAGTTCCCCGGACAGAGCCGACTATGGCTACACCTTC
abundance: few; d_gene: TRBD1; j_gene: TRBJ2-7; v_gene: TRBV5-6; CDR3aa: CASIRTGVTYEQYF; CDR3nt: TGTGCCAGCATACGGACAGGGGTTACCTACGAGCAGTACTTC
abundance: NA; d_gene: NA; j_gene: TRBJ1-5; v_gene: TRBV7-2; CDR3aa: CASSQAIGDQPQHF; CDR3nt: TGTGCCAGCAGTCAGGCCATAGGCGATCAGCCCCAGCATTTT
abundance: NA; d_gene: TRBD2; j_gene: TRBJ2-7; v_gene: TRBV10-3; CDR3aa: CAISELSGGADEQYF; CDR3nt: TGTGCCATCAGTGAGCTCAGCGGGGGGGCCGACGAGCAGTACTTC
abundance: NA; d_gene: NA; j_gene: TRBJ1-3; v_gene: TRBV7-8; CDR3aa: CASSTNRISGNTIYF; CDR3nt: TGTGCCAGCAGCACCAACAGAATCTCTGGAAACACCATATATTTT
abundance: NA; d_gene: TRBD1; j_gene: TRBJ1-1; v_gene: TRBV5-6; CDR3aa: CASSRQGSNLEAFF; CDR3nt: TGTGCCAGCAGCCGACAGGGGAGTAACCTTGAAGCTTTCTTT